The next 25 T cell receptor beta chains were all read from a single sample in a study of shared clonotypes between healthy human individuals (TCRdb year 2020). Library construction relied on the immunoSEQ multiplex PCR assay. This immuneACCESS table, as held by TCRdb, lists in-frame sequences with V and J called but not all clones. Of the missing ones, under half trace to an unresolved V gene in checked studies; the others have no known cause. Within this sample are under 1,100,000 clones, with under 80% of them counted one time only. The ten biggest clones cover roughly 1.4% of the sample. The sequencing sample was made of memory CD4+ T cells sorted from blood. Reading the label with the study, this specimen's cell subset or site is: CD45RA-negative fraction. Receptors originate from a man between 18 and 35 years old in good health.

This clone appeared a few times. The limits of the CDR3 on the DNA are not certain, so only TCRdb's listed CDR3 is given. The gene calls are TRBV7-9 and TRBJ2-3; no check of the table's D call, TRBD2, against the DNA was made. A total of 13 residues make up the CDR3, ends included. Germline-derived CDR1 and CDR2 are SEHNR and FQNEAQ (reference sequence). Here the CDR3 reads CASSFGTGTSWYF.

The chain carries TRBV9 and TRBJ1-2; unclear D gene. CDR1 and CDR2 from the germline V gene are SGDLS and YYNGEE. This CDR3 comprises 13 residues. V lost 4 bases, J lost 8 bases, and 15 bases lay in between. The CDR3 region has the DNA TGTGCCAGCAGCCCTACGACCCTAGGGGGCTACACCTTC. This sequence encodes CASSPTTLGGYTF. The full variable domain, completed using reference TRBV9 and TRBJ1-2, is DSGVTQTPKHLITATGQRVTLRCSPRSGDLSVYWYQQSLDQGLQFLIQYYNGEERAKGNILERFSAQQFPDLHSELNLSSLELGDSALYFCASSPTTLGGYTFGSGTRLTVV.

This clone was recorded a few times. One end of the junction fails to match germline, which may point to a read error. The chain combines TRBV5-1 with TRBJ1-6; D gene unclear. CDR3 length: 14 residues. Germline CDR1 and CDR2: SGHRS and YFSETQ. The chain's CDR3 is CASSLQTGNLPLHF. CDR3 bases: TGCGCCAGCAGCTTACAGACCGGTAATTTACCCCTCCACTTT. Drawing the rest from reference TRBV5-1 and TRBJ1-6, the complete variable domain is KAGVTQTPRYLIKTRGQQVTLSCSPISGHRSVSWYQQTPGQGLQFLFEYFSETQRNKGNFPGRFSGRQFSNSRSEMNVSTLELGDSALYLCASSLQTGNLPLHFGNGTRLTVT.

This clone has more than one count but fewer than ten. CDR3 sequence: CASSSHTGDQETQYF. CDR3 in DNA: TGTGCCAGCAGCTCCCACACAGGGGACCAAGAGACCCAGTACTTC. The chain recombines TRBV7-8 with TRBJ2-5; 7 bases are a match to TRBD1. Trimming at V came to 4 bases and at J to 0 bases, leaving 5 bases not matched to a gene. The CDR3 is made up of 15 amino acids. CDR1 and CDR2 (germline): SGHVS, FQNEAQ. Looking up the rest from reference TRBV7-8 and TRBJ2-5 gives the full variable domain: GAGVSQSPRYKVAKRGQDVALRCDPISGHVSLFWYQQALGQGPEFLTYFQNEAQLDKSGLPSDRFFAERPEGSVSTLKIQRTQQEDSAVYLCASSSHTGDQETQYFGPGTRLLVL.

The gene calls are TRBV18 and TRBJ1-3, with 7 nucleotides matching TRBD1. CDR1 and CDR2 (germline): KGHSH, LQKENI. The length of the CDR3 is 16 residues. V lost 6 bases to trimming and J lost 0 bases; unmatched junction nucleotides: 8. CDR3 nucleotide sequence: TGTGCCAGCTCTCCCTACAGGGGAGACTCTGGAAACACCATATATTTT. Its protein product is CASSPYRGDSGNTIYF.

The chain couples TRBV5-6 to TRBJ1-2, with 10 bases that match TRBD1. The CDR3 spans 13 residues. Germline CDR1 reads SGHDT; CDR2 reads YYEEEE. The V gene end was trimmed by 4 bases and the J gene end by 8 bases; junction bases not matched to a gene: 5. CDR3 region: CASSRDRGAGYTF. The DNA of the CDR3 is TGTGCCAGCAGCCGGGACAGGGGAGCGGGCTACACCTTC.

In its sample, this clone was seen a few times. DNA for the CDR3: TGTGCCAGCAGCTTCCAGAACAGGGGCACTGAAGCTTTCTTT. Protein product: CASSFQNRGTEAFF. V gene TRBV5-6 combines with J gene TRBJ1-1; 7 bases are shared with TRBD1. Germline V gives CDR1 SGHDT, CDR2 YYEEEE. This CDR3 is 14 amino acids long. The V segment lost 2 bases and the J segment 4 bases; nucleotides outside the gene matches: 5.

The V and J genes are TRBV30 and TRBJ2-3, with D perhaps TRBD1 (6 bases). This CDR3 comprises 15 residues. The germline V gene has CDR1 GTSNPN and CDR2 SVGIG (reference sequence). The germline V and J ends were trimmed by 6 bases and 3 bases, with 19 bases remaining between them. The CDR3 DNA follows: TGTGCCTGCTCGAAGGGGGTCCTAGGGACAGATACGCAGTATTTT. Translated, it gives CACSKGVLGTDTQYF.

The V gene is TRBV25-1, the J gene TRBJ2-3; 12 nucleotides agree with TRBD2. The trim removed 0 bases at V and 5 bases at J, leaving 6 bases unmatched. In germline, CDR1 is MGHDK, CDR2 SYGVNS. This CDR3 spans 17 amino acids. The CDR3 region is CASSEYASGRGGDTQYF. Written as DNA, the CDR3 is TGTGCCAGCAGTGAATATGCTAGCGGGAGGGGTGGAGATACGCAGTATTTT.

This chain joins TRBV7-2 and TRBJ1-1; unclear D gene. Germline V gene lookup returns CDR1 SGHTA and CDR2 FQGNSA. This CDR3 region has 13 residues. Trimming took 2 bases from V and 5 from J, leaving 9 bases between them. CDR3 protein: CASSLSARTEAFF. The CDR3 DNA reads TGTGCCAGCAGCTTAAGTGCTCGGACTGAAGCTTTCTTT.

CDR3 amino acids: CASSYSTLLVGETQYF. The CDR3 DNA reads as TGTGCCAGCAGTTACTCGACGTTACTAGTAGGAGAGACCCAGTACTTC. This sequence joins TRBV6-5 and TRBJ2-5; a possible D gene is TRBD2 (5 bases). This CDR3 is 16 amino acids long. Trimming cost V 0 bases and J 4 bases, with 15 bases left between them. CDR1 and CDR2 (germline): MNHEY, SVGAGI.

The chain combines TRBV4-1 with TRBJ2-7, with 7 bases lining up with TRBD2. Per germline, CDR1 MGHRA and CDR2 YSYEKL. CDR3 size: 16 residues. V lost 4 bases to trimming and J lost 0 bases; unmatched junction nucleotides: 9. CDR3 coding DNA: TGCGCCAGCAGCCTAACAAGTAGCGGGCACTCCTACGAGCAGTACTTC. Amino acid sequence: CASSLTSSGHSYEQYF.

Written as DNA, the CDR3 is TGTGCCAGCAGTGCTACCATAGGGTGGTCTAATTCACCCCTCCACTTT. Its translation is CASSATIGWSNSPLHF. The rearrangement joins TRBV6-1 to TRBJ1-6; D not resolved. V was pared by 4 bases and J by 6 bases, with 16 bases between. CDR1 is MNHNS, CDR2 SASEGT, per germline. CDR3 length equals 16 residues.

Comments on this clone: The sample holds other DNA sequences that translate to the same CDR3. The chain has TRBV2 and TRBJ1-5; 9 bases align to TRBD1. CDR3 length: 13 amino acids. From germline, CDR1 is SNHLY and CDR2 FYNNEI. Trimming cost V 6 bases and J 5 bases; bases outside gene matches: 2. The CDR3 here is CASRRTGDQPQHF. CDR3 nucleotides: TGTGCCAGCAGACGGACAGGGGATCAGCCCCAGCATTTT.

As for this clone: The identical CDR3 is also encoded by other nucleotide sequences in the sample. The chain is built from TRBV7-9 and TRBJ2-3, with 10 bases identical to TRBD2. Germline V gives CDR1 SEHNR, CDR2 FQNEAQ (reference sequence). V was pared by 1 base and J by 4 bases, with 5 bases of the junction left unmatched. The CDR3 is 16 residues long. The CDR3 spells CASSLGASGGADTQYF. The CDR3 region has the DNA TGTGCCAGCAGCTTAGGGGCTAGCGGGGGAGCAGATACGCAGTATTTT.

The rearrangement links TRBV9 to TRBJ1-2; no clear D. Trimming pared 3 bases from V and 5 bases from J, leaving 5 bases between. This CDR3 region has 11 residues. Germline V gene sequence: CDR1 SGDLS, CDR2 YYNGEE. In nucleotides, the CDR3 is TGTGCCAGCAGCGCAGATTATGGCTACACCTTC. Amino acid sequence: CASSADYGYTF.

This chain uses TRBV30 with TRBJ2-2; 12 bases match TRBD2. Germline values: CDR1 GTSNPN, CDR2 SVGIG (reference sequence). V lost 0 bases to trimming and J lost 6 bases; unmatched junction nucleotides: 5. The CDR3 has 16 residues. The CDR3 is CAWSVQLAGGPGELFF. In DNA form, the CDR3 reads TGTGCCTGGAGTGTCCAACTAGCGGGAGGCCCCGGGGAGCTGTTTTTT. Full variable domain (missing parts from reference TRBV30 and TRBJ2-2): SQTIHQWPATLVQPVGSPLSLECTVEGTSNPNLYWYRQAAGRGLQLLFYSVGIGQISSEVPQNLSASRPQDRQFILSSKKLLLSDSGFYLCAWSVQLAGGPGELFFGEGSRLTVL.

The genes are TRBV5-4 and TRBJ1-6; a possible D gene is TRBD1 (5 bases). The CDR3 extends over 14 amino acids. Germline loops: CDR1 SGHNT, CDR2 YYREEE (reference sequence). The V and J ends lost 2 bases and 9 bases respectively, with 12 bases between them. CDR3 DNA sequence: TGTGCCAGCAGCTTAAGGTCGAGGGGTTCACCCCTCCACTTT. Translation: CASSLRSRGSPLHF.

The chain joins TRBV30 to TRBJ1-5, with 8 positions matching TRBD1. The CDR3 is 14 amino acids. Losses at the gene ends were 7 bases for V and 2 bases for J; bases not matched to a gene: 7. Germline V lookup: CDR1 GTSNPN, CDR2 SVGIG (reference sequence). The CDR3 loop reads CAYNDRGGNQPQHF. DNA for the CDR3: TGTGCCTACAACGACAGGGGCGGCAATCAGCCCCAGCATTTT. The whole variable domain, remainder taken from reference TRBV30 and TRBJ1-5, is SQTIHQWPATLVQPVGSPLSLECTVEGTSNPNLYWYRQAAGRGLQLLFYSVGIGQISSEVPQNLSASRPQDRQFILSSKKLLLSDSGFYLCAYNDRGGNQPQHFGDGTRLSIL.

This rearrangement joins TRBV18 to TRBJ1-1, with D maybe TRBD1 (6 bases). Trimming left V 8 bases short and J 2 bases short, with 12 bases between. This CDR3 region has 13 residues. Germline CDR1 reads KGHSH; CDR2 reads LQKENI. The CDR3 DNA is TGTGCCAGCCAGGAGGGGGATAACACTGAAGCTTTCTTT. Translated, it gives CASQEGDNTEAFF.

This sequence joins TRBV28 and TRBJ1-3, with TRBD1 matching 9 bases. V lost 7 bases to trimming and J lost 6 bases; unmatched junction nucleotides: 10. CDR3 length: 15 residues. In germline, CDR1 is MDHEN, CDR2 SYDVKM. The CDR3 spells CASTHRDRALNTIYF. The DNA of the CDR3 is TGTGCCAGCACACACCGGGACAGGGCGCTAAACACCATATATTTT.

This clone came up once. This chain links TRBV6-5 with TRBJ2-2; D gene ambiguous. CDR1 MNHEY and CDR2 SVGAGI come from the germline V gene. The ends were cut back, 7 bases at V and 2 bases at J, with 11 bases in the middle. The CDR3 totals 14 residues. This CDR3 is CASKRQQNTGELFF. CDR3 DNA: TGTGCCAGCAAGAGACAACAAAACACCGGGGAGCTGTTTTTT.

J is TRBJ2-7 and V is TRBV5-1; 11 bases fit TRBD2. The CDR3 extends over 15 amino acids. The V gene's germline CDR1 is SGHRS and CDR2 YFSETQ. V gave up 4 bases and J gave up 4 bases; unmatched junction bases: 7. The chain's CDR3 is CASSVSGGVGYEQYF. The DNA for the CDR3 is TGCGCCAGCAGCGTTAGCGGGGGGGTAGGTTACGAGCAGTACTTC.

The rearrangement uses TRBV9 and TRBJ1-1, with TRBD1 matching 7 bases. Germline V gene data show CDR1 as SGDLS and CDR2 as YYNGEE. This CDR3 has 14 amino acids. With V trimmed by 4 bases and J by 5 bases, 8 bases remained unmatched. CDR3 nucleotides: TGTGCCAGCAGCCTTACGACAGGGATTACTGAAGCTTTCTTT. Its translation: CASSLTTGITEAFF.

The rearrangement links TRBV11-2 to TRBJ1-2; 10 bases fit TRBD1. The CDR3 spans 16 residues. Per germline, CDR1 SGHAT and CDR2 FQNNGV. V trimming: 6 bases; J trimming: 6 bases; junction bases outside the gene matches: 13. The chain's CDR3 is CASRNPGQGKRNGYTF. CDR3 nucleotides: TGTGCCAGCAGGAATCCGGGACAGGGGAAAAGGAATGGCTACACCTTC.